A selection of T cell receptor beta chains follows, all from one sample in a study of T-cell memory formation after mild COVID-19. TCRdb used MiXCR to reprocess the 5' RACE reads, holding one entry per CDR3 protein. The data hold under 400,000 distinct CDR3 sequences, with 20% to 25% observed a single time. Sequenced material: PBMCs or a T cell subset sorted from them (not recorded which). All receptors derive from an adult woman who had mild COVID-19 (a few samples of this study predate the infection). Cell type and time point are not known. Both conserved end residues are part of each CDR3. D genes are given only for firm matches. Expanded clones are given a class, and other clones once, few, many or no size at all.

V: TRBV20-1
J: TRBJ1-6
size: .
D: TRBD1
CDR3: CSARDSGRGLVGSPLHF
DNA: TGCAGTGCTAGAGATTCGGGCAGGGGGTTGGTAGGATCACCCCTCCACTTT

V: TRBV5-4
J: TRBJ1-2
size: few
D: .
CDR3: CASSLDLAGYTF
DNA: TGTGCCAGCAGCTTGGATCTTGCCGGCTACACCTTC

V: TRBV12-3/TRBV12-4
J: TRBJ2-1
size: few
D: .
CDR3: CASTFAIGIDEQFF
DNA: TGTGCCAGCACGTTTGCGATAGGGATCGATGAGCAGTTCTTC

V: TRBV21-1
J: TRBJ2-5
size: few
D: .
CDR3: CASSSRDRDETQYF
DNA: TGTGCCAGCAGCTCCCGGGACAGGGATGAGACCCAGTACTTC

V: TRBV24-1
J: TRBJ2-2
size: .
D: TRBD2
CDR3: CATSFSGRGRTGELFF
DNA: TGTGCCACCAGTTTCAGCGGGAGAGGTCGGACCGGGGAGCTGTTTTTT

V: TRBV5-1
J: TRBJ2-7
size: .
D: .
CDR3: CASSLGDRHAEQYF
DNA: TGCGCCAGCAGCTTGGGCGACCGACATGCCGAGCAGTACTTC

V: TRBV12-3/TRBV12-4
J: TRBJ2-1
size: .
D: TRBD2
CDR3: CASSLGAGPPGKQFF
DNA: TGTGCCAGCAGTTTAGGAGCGGGACCTCCGGGGAAGCAGTTCTTC

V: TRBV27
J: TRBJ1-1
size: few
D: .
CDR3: CASSSALTRREAFF
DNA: TGTGCCAGCAGTTCCGCTCTCACGCGGAGAGAAGCTTTCTTT

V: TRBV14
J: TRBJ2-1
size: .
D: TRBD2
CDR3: CASSHRGGSYNEQFF
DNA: TGTGCCAGCAGCCACCGGGGGGGCTCCTACAATGAGCAGTTCTTC

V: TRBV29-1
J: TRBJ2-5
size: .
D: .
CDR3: CSVEGVRFREEAQYF
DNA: TGCAGCGTTGAAGGGGTGCGGTTTAGGGAGGAGGCCCAGTACTTC

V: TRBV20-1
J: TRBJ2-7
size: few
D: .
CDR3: CSATSRARSSYEQYF
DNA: TGCAGTGCTACGTCCCGAGCCCGGAGCTCCTACGAGCAGTACTTC

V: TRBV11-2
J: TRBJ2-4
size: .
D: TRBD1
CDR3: CASSPRTGAGVDIQYF
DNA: TGTGCCAGCAGCCCAAGGACAGGGGCAGGAGTTGACATTCAGTACTTC

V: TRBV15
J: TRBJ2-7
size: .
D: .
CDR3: CATSRDRGRKSYEQYF
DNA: TGTGCCACCAGCAGAGATCGGGGCAGGAAGTCCTACGAGCAGTACTTC

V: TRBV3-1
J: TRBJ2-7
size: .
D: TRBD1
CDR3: CASSLTGGREQYF
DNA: TGTGCCAGCAGCCTAACAGGGGGCCGCGAGCAGTACTTC

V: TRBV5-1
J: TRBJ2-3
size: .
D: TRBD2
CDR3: CASTIAGDTDTQYF
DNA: TGCGCCAGCACCATAGCGGGAGACACAGATACGCAGTATTTT

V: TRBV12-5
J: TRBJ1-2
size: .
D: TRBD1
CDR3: CASGVPQGAGYTF
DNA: TGTGCTAGTGGTGTCCCCCAGGGGGCTGGCTACACCTTC

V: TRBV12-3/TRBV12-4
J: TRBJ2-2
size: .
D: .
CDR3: CASSIYGEGSYTGELFF
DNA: TGTGCCAGCAGCATCTACGGCGAGGGGTCTTACACCGGGGAGCTGTTTTTT

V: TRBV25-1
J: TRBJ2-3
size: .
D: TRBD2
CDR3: CASSVGASGGANTQYF
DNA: TGTGCCAGCAGTGTTGGAGCTAGCGGGGGGGCGAATACGCAGTATTTT

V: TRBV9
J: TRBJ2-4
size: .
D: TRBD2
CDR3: CASSVVSGGIQYF
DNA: TGTGCCAGCAGCGTAGTTAGCGGGGGCATTCAGTACTTC

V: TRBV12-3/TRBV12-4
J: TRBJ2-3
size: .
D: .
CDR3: CASSLRGGGTDTQYF
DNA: TGTGCCAGCAGTCTAAGAGGGGGAGGCACAGATACGCAGTATTTT

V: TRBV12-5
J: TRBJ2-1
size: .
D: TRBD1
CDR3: CASGLAGRGQVVLNEQFF
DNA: TGTGCTAGTGGTTTGGCCGGAAGGGGGCAAGTCGTACTGAATGAGCAGTTCTTC

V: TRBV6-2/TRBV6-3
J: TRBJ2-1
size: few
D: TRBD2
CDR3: CASRSLAVSYNEQFF
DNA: TGTGCCAGCAGATCACTAGCGGTCTCCTACAATGAGCAGTTCTTC

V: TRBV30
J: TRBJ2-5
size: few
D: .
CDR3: CAGGLGHQYF
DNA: TGTGCCGGGGGACTGGGGCACCAGTACTTC

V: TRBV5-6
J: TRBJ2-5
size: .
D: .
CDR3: CASSSPSATSPQYF
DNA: TGTGCCAGCAGCTCCCCCTCTGCCACGTCGCCCCAGTACTTC

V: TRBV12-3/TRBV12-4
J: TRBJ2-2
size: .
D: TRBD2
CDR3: CASRLAGGVGELFF
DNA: TGTGCCAGCAGACTAGCGGGAGGAGTCGGGGAGCTGTTTTTT

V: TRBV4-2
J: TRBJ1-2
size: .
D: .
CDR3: CASSQDVGTPSGGYTF
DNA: TGTGCCAGCAGCCAAGATGTGGGCACCCCGAGTGGTGGCTACACCTTC

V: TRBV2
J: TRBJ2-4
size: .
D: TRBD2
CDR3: CASRGGLAGRAKNIQYF
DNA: TGTGCCAGCAGGGGAGGGCTAGCGGGGAGAGCCAAAAACATTCAGTACTTC

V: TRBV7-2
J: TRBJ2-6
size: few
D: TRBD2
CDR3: CATPVAGFSGANVLTF
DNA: TGTGCCACCCCAGTAGCGGGCTTCTCTGGGGCCAACGTCCTGACTTTC

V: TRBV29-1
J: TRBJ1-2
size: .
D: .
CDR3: CSVEGGPLYGYTF
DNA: TGCAGCGTTGAAGGGGGCCCGCTCTATGGCTACACCTTC

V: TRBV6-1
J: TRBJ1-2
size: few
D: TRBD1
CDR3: CASSEGGTGGLYGYTF
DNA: TGTGCCAGCAGTGAAGGAGGGACAGGGGGACTCTATGGCTACACCTTC

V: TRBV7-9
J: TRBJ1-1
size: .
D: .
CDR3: CASSLFEGTEAFF
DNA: TGTGCCAGCAGCTTATTCGAGGGCACTGAAGCTTTCTTT

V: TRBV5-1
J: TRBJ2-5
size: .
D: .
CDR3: CASSPADSYQETQYF
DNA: TGCGCCAGCAGTCCGGCCGACTCGTACCAAGAGACCCAGTACTTC

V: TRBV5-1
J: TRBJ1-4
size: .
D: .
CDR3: CASSRRVADLNEKLFF
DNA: TGCGCCAGCAGCCGGCGGGTGGCAGATCTCAATGAAAAACTGTTTTTT

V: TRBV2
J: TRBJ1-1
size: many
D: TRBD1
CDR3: CASSEGGGGQFEAFF
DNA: TGTGCCAGCAGTGAAGGGGGAGGGGGACAGTTTGAAGCTTTCTTT

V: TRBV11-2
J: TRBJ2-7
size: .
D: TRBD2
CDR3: CASRPVAGAYEQYF
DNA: TGTGCCAGCAGGCCGGTAGCGGGAGCCTACGAGCAGTACTTC

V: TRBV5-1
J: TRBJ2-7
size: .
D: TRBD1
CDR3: CASRSGTGLSYEQYF
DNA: TGCGCCAGTAGATCCGGGACAGGGCTCTCCTACGAGCAGTACTTC

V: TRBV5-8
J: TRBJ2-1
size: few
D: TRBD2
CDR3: CASSFPGGGYNEQFF
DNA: TGTGCCAGCAGCTTTCCTGGCGGGGGCTACAATGAGCAGTTCTTC